In its sample, the clone carrying this TCR beta chain was seen many times. TCRdb recomputed clones from the PCR reads via MiXCR. The data show 25,000 to 35,000 clones, with 10% to 12% seen just once and approximately 15% held by the top ten. The sample is drawn from a study of metastatic and nonmetastatic thyroid tumors. All patients reached thyroid surgery having received no treatment beforehand. The germline V and J ends were trimmed by 7 bases and 3 bases, with 9 bases remaining between them. The germline V gene has CDR1 SQVTM and CDR2 ANQGSEA. CDR3 length: 11 amino acids. This chain joins TRBV29-1 and TRBJ1-2; D possibly corresponds to TRBD1 (6 bases). What was sequenced was blood. The clonotype comes from a female donor with papillary thyroid cancer or a benign thyroid nodule (not recorded which). Some clones in this sample may be carry-over from other donors' samples. The CDR3 reads CSAYRDYGYTF. CDR3 DNA: TGCAGCGCCTACAGGGACTATGGCTACACCTTC.